The 23 T cell receptor beta chains listed next were all sequenced from one sample in a study of Graves' ophthalmopathy and Graves' hyperthyroidism. The authors amplified TCR beta CDR3 regions, and they did so from RNA transcripts for repertoire sequencing. In the first round, RT-PCR was carried out with HTBI primers, and a multiplex PCR formed the second round. TCRdb passed the multiplex PCR reads through MiXCR, listing each CDR3 protein once. The table records 600,000 to 950,000 distinct CDR3 sequences, around 40% of them present only once. Specimen: peripheral blood. These receptors were obtained from an adult man with Graves' ophthalmopathy.

This clonotype was seen many times. CDR3 amino acids: CASSESLGLGSPLHF. For the CDR3, the DNA is TGCGCCAGCAGTGAGTCTCTGGGGCTCGGTTCACCCCTCCACTTT. The chain links TRBV10-2 to TRBJ1-6; D perhaps matches TRBD1 (5 bases). The CDR3 consists of 15 residues. Germline lookup yields CDR1 WSHSY and CDR2 SAAADI. The V and J ends lost 0 bases and 9 bases respectively, with 12 bases between them.

This clonotype has at least ten counts. CDR3 nucleotide sequence: TGTGCCACCAGCAGAGATCTCCTCGTCGGGGGCGCGGGGGCCAACGTCCTGACTTTC. It translates to CATSRDLLVGGAGANVLTF. V gene TRBV15 combines with J gene TRBJ2-6; D may be TRBD1 or TRBD2 (6 bases each). Trimming removed 0 bases at V and 4 bases at J, with 19 bases between. Germline CDR1 LNHNV, CDR2 YYDKDF (reference sequence). This CDR3 is 19 amino acids long.

V usage is TRBV9 and J usage is TRBJ1-5; D is uncertain. V was pared by 0 bases and J by 1 base, with 14 bases between. Germline V gene lookup returns CDR1 SGDLS and CDR2 YYNGEE. The CDR3 extends over 17 amino acids. CDR3 DNA: TGTGCCAGCAGCGTAGGGCCAGAGACGGAAAGCAATCAGCCCCAGCATTTT. Translated, it gives CASSVGPETESNQPQHF.

A remark on this clonotype: The junction does not match germline at one end; this may be a read error. This chain connects TRBV10-3 to TRBJ1-3, with D tentatively TRBD1 (5 bases). In germline, CDR1 is ENHRY, CDR2 SYGVKD. The CDR3 is made up of 15 amino acids. Written as DNA, the CDR3 is TGTGCCAGCAGTTACCTGGGGGTGTCTGGAAACACCATATATTTT. Translating it yields CASSYLGVSGNTIYF.

This clonotype showed up just a few times. The chain is built from TRBV10-3 and TRBJ1-1; D is possibly TRBD1 (5 bases). The germline gives CDR1 ENHRY, CDR2 SYGVKD. V was pared by 7 bases and J by 1 base, with 10 bases between. CDR3 length: 13 residues. The CDR3 DNA follows: TGTGCCATCACTGGACATCGGAACACTGAAGCTTTCTTT. Protein sequence: CAITGHRNTEAFF.

This clonotype was detected ten times or more. The chain uses TRBV6-6 and TRBJ2-6; D unresolved. Per the germline V gene, CDR1 is MNHNY and CDR2 is SVGAGI (reference sequence). The V end lost 5 bases, the J end lost 4 bases, and 9 bases lay between the germline ends. The length of the CDR3 is 14 residues. The CDR3: CASSVETGANVLTF. The DNA for the CDR3 is TGTGCCAGCAGTGTAGAGACAGGGGCCAACGTCCTGACTTTC.

Only a few counts were recorded for this clonotype. This sequence joins TRBV29-1 and TRBJ2-5; 10 bases match TRBD1. The CDR3 loop spans 13 amino acids. The V and J ends lost 6 bases and 9 bases, in that order; junction bases with no gene match: 10. Germline values: CDR1 SQVTM, CDR2 ANQGSEA. The CDR3 coding sequence is TGCAGCGTGAGACAGGGGGCCAGTCAGCCCCAGTACTTC. Translated, it gives CSVRQGASQPQYF.

This clonotype was picked up a small number of times. In nucleotides, the CDR3 is TGTGCCAGCAGCCCGGACCTGATCAACGAGCAGTACTTC. The encoded protein is CASSPDLINEQYF. This chain links TRBV7-9 with TRBJ2-7; no firm D call. The CDR3 covers 13 residues. Trimming removed 5 bases at V and 5 bases at J, with 13 bases between. Germline V lookup: CDR1 SEHNR, CDR2 FQNEAQ (reference sequence).

The V and J genes are TRBV10-3 and TRBJ2-3, with 8 nucleotides matching TRBD2. CDR3 length: 15 amino acids. The germline CDR1 and CDR2 sequences are ENHRY and SYGVKD. V was clipped by 5 bases and J by 2 bases; unmatched bases: 6. DNA of the CDR3: TGTGCCATCAGTTACTCGCGGGGGGTCACAGATACGCAGTATTTT. Its protein is CAISYSRGVTDTQYF.

The chain recombines TRBV2 with TRBJ1-2; weak D call: TRBD1 (6 bases). This CDR3 region has 16 residues. Germline lookup yields CDR1 SNHLY and CDR2 FYNNEI. The ends were cut back, 5 bases at V and 1 base at J, with 17 bases in the middle. CDR3 nucleotides: TGTGCCAGCAGTTTAGTCGGGACAAAAAATAACTATGGCTACACCTTC. Amino acid sequence: CASSLVGTKNNYGYTF.

This clonotype was counted between two and nine times. Mismatch with germline at one junction end may stem from a read error. The chain has TRBV7-2 and TRBJ1-4; possible D gene TRBD1, 6 bases. The germline V gene encodes CDR1 SGHTA and CDR2 FQGNSA. The length of the CDR3 is 17 residues. This CDR3 reads CASSQDVFRGKNEKLFF. The CDR3 nucleotides read TGCGCCAGCAGCCAAGATGTCTTCAGGGGAAAGAATGAAAAACTGTTTTTT. Supplemented by reference TRBV7-2 and TRBJ1-4, the full variable domain reads GAGVSQSPSNKVTEKGKDVELRCDPISGHTALYWYRQSLGQGLEFLIYFQGNSAPDKSGLPSDRFSAERTGGSVSTLTIQRTQQEDSAVYLCASSQDVFRGKNEKLFFGSGTQLSVL.

CDR3 sequence: CASKQGVDTEAFF. CDR3 DNA: TGTGCCAGCAAACAGGGTGTCGACACTGAAGCTTTCTTT. This chain connects TRBV5-8 to TRBJ1-1; D may be TRBD1 (6 bases). Germline loops: CDR1 SGHTS, CDR2 YDEGEE. The CDR3 length is 13 residues. V lost 6 bases to trimming and J lost 3 bases, with 12 bases between them.

The chain recombines TRBV7-3 with TRBJ1-4, with 12 bases lining up with TRBD1. V dropped 5 bases and J dropped 7; count of bases not matched to a gene: 8. CDR1 is SGHTA and CDR2 is FQGTGA in the germline V gene. The CDR3 has 16 amino acids. The CDR3 reads CASSTGTGGVSEKLFF. CDR3 DNA: TGTGCCAGCAGCACCGGGACAGGGGGCGTAAGTGAAAAACTGTTTTTT.

The chain has TRBV29-1 and TRBJ2-7, with TRBD1 matching over 7 bases. The CDR3 loop spans 11 amino acids. The junction had 4 bases not matched to a gene; V was cut back by 8 bases and J by 3 bases. CDR1 is SQVTM, CDR2 ANQGSEA, per germline. The CDR3 DNA sequence: TGCAGCAGGGGGCTGGGCTACGAGCAGTACTTC. Translating gives CSRGLGYEQYF.

V and J are TRBV24-1 and TRBJ1-2, with 9 bases matching TRBD1. The CDR3 loop spans 12 amino acids. The trim removed 8 bases at V and 4 bases at J, leaving 1 base unmatched. Germline assignment: CDR1 KGHDR and CDR2 SFDVKD. The CDR3 sequence: CATKDRGYGYTF. The CDR3, as DNA: TGTGCCACCAAGGACAGGGGCTATGGCTACACCTTC.

This clonotype was observed many times. V is TRBV20-1 and J is TRBJ1-2; D is ambiguous. The CDR3 sequence is 14 residues long. The ends were cut back, 0 bases at V and 3 bases at J, with 11 bases in the middle. CDR1 and CDR2 from the germline V gene are DFQATT and SNEGSKA (reference sequence). The CDR3 reads CSARDIAGDYGYTF. CDR3 DNA: TGCAGTGCTAGAGATATTGCAGGCGACTATGGCTACACCTTC.

This chain joins TRBV12-3 or TRBV12-4 and TRBJ2-1; 7 bases line up with TRBD1. CDR3 length equals 15 residues. V shed 5 bases, J shed 8 bases, and the junction held 12 bases outside the gene matches. The CDR3 loop is CASSPDREREHEQFF. The CDR3 DNA follows: TGTGCCAGCAGTCCAGACAGGGAGAGGGAACATGAGCAGTTCTTC.

This rearrangement joins TRBV2 to TRBJ1-3; weak D call: TRBD1 (5 bases). The CDR3 extends over 15 amino acids. V was pared by 5 bases and J by 0 bases, with 11 bases between. Germline loops: CDR1 SNHLY, CDR2 FYNNEI. The CDR3 DNA follows: TGTGCCAGCAGTTTGTTGGGGGGCTCTGGAAACACCATATATTTT. This sequence encodes CASSLLGGSGNTIYF.

This clonotype occurred once. This chain joins TRBV20-1 and TRBJ1-1; D is possibly TRBD1 (5 bases). V was cut by 3 bases and J by 3 bases, with 14 bases left in between. The CDR3 length is 14 residues. Germline-derived CDR1 and CDR2 are DFQATT and SNEGSKA (reference sequence). The CDR3 reads CSASRGAVDTEAFF. For the CDR3, the DNA is TGCAGTGCTAGTAGAGGGGCCGTGGACACTGAAGCTTTCTTT.

J is TRBJ1-3 and V is TRBV7-9; no firm D call. The CDR3 contains 17 residues. Germline CDR1 reads SEHNR; CDR2 reads FQNEAQ (reference sequence). With 1 base removed from V and 1 base from J, the gap between germline ends came to 14 bases. Written as DNA, the CDR3 is TGTGCCAGCAGCTTAGGGGCCCAGTTGGTATCTGGAAACACCATATATTTT. Translating gives CASSLGAQLVSGNTIYF.

This clonotype has at least ten counts. The CDR3 nucleotides read TGTGCCAGCAGCCGTGATACAGGGGTCGAAGAGACCCAGTACTTC. Its protein is CASSRDTGVEETQYF. This chain links TRBV10-3 with TRBJ2-5; 7 bases are a match to TRBD1. The CDR3 covers 15 residues. Germline V lookup: CDR1 ENHRY, CDR2 SYGVKD. The ends lost 10 bases at V and 3 bases at J; junction bases unmatched: 14.

This chain joins TRBV7-9 and TRBJ2-2, with 10 bases matching TRBD1. Germline V gene lookup returns CDR1 SEHNR and CDR2 FQNEAQ (reference sequence). The CDR3 runs 17 residues. V gave up 9 bases and J gave up 0 bases; unmatched junction bases: 10. The CDR3 reads CASSIGTGDSNTGELFF. The DNA of the CDR3 is TGTGCCAGTAGTATCGGGACAGGGGACTCGAACACCGGGGAGCTGTTTTTT.

In this sample, this clonotype turned up a few times. This sequence joins TRBV9 and TRBJ2-7; TRBD1 agrees at 8 bases. The CDR3 consists of 15 residues. Germline V gene sequence: CDR1 SGDLS, CDR2 YYNGEE. V was clipped by 3 bases and J by 4 bases; unmatched bases: 9. The CDR3 loop reads CASSGAGQGTYEQYF. DNA of the CDR3: TGTGCCAGCAGCGGGGCTGGACAGGGTACGTACGAGCAGTACTTC. The complete variable domain, with remaining parts taken from reference TRBV9 and TRBJ2-7, reads DSGVTQTPKHLITATGQRVTLRCSPRSGDLSVYWYQQSLDQGLQFLIQYYNGEERAKGNILERFSAQQFPDLHSELNLSSLELGDSALYFCASSGAGQGTYEQYFGPGTRLTVT.